The present TCR beta chain was sequenced within a study of blood T cell repertoires in COVID-19 (dated by TCRdb to about 2020). Notes on the research overall: Samples covering the acute and convalescent phases of COVID-19 were provided by collaborators in the United States, Italy and Spain. Samples were obtained from the ongoing ImmuneRACE study (first 160 participants) and from roughly 1,300 subjects provided by 6 global collaborators. The sample metadata nearly always contained a de-identified subject ID, COVID-19 status, age in years and sex. The prospective study material was composed of cDNA or gDNA derived from T cells, B-cell-depleted T cells, or PBMCs. The repertoires were made available in a free public database intended to serve as a resource for research on the immune response to SARS-CoV-2. Where available, HLA class I and class II types were obtained from metadata supplied by the sample provider rather than from assay-based typing. Deeply sampled blood TCRbeta repertoires from subjects exposed to, actively infected with, or recovered from COVID-19 were included in the dataset. Summary of the overall study and its limitations: How much clinical and demographic metadata was included differed by source and by participant, and the metadata was provided uncurated.

With regard to this clone: Its antigen remains unidentified. No qualities accompany the bases; no much larger clone lies one base away.

Clipping removes 7 bases from V and 8 bases from J, with 11 as the unmatched junction base count. The cysteine opens and the phenylalanine closes a CDR3 of 16 amino acids. CDR3 DNA is the only sequence kept; it has 48 bases, read in frame from the first base. The germline V gene (reference sequence) specifies LNHDA as CDR1 and SQIVND as CDR2. TCRbeta CDR3 regions were amplified from genomic DNA using the immunoSEQ Assay, a bias-controlled multiplex PCR. On the authors' methods: Within the assay, amplification of reference gene primers was used to estimate how many nucleated cells each sample contained. To quantify the absolute abundance of each unique TCRbeta CDR3 rearrangement, sequence reads were collapsed and filtered. For each sample, productive Simpson clonality was calculated as the square root of Simpson's diversity index over productive rearrangements. TCRdb carries this immuneACCESS record with in-frame sequences only. Its versions omit some clonotypes, under half of them owing to an unresolved V gene in the studies checked, with the rest unexplained. That table supplies the V and J calls and clone size; D and trimming were determined from the DNA. The sample table shows 330,000 or so clones, and roughly 87% are seen once. Around 3% of the sample belongs to the ten largest clones.

Participants in the prospective study were aged 18 to 89 years, lived in about two dozen United States geographic areas, and enrolled through a virtual design. In the prospective study, participants were assigned to cohorts based on the clinical history participants reported in a screening survey and a study questionnaire. Recovered participants in ImmuneRACE Cohort 3 were defined by two consecutive negative NP/OP PCR tests, clearance by a healthcare professional, or resolution of symptoms. Mobile phlebotomists in the prospective study collected whole blood, serum and a nasopharyngeal or oropharyngeal swab from every participant. Additional blood draws and questionnaires over an approximately two-month period could optionally be provided by prospective study participants. Blood samples from the prospective study were shipped frozen or at room temperature prior to DNA extraction.

The rearrangement joined TRBV19 to TRBJ2-1; TRBD2 aligns with 13 central bases. Sample: PBMCs or T cells enriched from blood (not recorded which). This sequence was found in a woman under 40 who had recovered from COVID-19. The DNA sequence is given as TGTGCCAGTACCCAAGGACTAGCGGGAGTATCCGATGAGCAGTTCTTC. It translates to CASTQGLAGVSDEQFF.